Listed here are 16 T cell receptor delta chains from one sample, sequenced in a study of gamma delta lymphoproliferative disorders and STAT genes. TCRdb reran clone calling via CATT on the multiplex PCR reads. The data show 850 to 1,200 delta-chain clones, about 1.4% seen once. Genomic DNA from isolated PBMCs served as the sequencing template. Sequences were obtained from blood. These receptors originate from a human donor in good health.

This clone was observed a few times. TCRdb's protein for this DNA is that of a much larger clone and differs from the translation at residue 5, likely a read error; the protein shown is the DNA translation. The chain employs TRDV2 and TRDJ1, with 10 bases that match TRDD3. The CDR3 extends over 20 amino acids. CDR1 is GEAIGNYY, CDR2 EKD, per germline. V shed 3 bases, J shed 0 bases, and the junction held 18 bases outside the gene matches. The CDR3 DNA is TGTGCCTGTGACGCTATTGAAATACTGGGGGATCCTAAGTACACCGATAAACTCATCTTT. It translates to CACDAIEILGDPKYTDKLIF.

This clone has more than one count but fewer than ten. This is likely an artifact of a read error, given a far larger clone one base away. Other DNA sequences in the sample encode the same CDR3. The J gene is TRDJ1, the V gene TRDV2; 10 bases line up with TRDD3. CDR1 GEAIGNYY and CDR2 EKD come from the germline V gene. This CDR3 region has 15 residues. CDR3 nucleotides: TGTGCCTGTGAAGCCCTGGGGGATAACACCGATAAACTCATTTTT. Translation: CACEALGDNTDKLIF.

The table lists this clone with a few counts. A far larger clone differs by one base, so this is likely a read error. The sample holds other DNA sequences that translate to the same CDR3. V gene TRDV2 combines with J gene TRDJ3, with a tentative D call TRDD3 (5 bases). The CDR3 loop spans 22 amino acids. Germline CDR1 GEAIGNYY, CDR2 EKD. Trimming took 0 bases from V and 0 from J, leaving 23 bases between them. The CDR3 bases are TGTGCCTGTGACACCATCCGGGGGCTACCCCGAGTAGGCTCCTGGGACACCCGACAGATGTTTTTC. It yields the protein CACDTIRGLPRVGSWDTRQMFF.

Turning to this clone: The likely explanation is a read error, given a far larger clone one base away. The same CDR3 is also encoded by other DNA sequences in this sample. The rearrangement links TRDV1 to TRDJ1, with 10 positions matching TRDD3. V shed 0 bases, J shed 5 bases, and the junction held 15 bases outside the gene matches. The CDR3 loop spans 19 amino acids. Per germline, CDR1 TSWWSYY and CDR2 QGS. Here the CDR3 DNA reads TGTGCTCTTGGGGAACTAGAAGGGGGATACGATTGGGTCACTGATAAACTCATCTTT. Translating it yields CALGELEGGYDWVTDKLIF.

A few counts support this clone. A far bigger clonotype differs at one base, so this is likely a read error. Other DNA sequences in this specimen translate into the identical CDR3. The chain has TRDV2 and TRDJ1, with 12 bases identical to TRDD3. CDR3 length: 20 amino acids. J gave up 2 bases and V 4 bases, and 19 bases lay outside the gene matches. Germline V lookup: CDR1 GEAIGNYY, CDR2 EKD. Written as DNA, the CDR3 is TGTGCCTGTGATCCGCTTGCAACTGGGGGATACAATCTCCCGACCGATAAACTCATCTTT. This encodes CACDPLATGGYNLPTDKLIF.

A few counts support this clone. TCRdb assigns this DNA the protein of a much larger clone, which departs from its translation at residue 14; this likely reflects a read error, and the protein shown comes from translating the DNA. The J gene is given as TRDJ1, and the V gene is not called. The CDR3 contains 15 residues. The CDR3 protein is CALRDPPRQYAKLTF. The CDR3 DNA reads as TGTGCTCTTAGGGATCCCCCCCGCCAGTACGCCAAACTCACCTTT.

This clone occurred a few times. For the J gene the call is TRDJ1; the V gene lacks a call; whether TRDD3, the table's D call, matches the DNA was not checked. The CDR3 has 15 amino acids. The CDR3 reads CASLLSYTGGPEVIF. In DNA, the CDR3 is TGTGCCTCCCTACTATCCTATACTGGGGGACCCGAGGTCATCTTT.

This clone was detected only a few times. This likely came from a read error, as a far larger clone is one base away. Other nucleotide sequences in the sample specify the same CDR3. The CDR3 protein is CACDTIEILGDPKYTDKLIF. The CDR3 bases are TGTGCCTGCGACACTATTGAAATACTGGGGGATCCTAAGTACACCGATAAACTCATCTTT. V and J are TRDV2 and TRDJ1, with 10 bases lining up with TRDD3. The CDR3 extends over 20 amino acids. Germline-derived CDR1 and CDR2 are GEAIGNYY and EKD.

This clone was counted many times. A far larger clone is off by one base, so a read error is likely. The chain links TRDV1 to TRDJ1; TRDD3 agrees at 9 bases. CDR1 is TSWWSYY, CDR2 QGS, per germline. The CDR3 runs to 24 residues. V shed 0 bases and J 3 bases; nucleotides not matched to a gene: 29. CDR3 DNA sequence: TGTGCTCTTGGGGAACTAGCAAACTCGTACTGGGGGACGGGTCTGCCCCACCCGGCCGATAAACTCATCTTT. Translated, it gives CALGELANSYWGTGLPHPADKLIF.

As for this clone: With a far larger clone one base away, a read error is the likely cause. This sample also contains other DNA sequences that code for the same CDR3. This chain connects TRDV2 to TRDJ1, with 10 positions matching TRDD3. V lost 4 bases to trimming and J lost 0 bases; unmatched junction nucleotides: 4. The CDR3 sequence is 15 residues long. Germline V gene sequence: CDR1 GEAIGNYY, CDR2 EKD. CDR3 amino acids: CACEALGDNTDKLIF. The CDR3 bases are TGTGCCTGTGAGGCCCTGGGGGATAACACCGATAAACTCATCTTT.

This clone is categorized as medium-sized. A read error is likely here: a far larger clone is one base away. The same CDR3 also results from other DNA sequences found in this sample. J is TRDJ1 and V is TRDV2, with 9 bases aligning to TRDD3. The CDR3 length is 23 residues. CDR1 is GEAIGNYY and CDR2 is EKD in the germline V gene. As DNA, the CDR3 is TGTGCCTGTGACACACGTGGGGCAATTACTGGGGGAGCCAGGCCCCCAAACACTGATAAACTCATCTTT. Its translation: CACDTRGAITGGARPPNTDKLIF.

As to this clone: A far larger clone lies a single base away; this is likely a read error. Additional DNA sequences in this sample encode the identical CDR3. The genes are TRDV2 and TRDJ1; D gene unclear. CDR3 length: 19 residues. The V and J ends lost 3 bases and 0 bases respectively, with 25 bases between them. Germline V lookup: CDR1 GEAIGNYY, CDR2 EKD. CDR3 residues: CACDPLYTLGSKYTDKLIF. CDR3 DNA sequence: TGTGCCTGTGACCCTCTCTATACCTTGGGTTCTAAGTACACCGATAAACTCATCTTT.

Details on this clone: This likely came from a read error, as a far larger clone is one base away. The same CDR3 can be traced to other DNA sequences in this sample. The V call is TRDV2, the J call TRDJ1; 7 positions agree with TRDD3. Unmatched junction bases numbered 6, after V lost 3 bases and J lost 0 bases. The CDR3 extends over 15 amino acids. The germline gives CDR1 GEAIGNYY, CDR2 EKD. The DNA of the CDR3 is TGTGCCTGTGACTCTGTGCTGGGGGACACCGATAAACTCATCTTT. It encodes CACDSVLGDTDKLIF.

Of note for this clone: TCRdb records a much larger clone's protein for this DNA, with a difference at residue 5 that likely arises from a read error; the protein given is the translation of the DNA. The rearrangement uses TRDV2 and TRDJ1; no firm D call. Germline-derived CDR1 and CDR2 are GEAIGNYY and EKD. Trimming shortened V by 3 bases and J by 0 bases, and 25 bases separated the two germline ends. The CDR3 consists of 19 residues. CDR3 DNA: TGTGCCTGTGACCTTCTCTACACCTTGGGTTCTAAGTACACCGATAAACTCATCTTT. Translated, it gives CACDLLYTLGSKYTDKLIF.

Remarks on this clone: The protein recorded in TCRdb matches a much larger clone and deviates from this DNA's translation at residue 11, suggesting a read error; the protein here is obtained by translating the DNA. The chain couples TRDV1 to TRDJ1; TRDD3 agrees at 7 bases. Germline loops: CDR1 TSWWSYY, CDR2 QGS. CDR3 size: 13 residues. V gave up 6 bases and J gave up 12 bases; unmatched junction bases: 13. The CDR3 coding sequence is TGTGCTCTTGGAGCTGTGGGGGACCCAAAATTCATCTTT. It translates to CALGAVGDPKFIF.

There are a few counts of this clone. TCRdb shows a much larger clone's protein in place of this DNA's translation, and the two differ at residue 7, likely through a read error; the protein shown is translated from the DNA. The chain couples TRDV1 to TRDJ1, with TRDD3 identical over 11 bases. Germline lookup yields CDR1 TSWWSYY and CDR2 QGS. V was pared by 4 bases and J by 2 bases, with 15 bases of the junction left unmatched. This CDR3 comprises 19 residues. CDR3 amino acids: CALGVVPLLGDTRTDKLIF. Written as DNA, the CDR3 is TGTGCTCTTGGGGTCGTCCCTCTTTTGGGGGATACGCGGACCGATAAACTCATCTTT.